This T cell receptor beta chain emerged from a study of cytomegalovirus exposure and HLA in healthy donors. Turning to the study itself: Of some 410 genotyped donors, more than 65% grouped in the Caucasian-associated ancestry cluster.

The ends were cut back, 1 base at V and 4 bases at J, with 13 bases in the middle. The CDR3 is 15 amino acids. Germline CDR1 LGHNA, CDR2 YNFKEQ. A remark on this clone: The target antigen is unknown.

Study-level findings and limits: Specificity of a few CMV-associated chains for CMV antigens was verified in vitro. The authors enumerated over 150 TCR beta chains as linked to cytomegalovirus.

The PCR employed 60 Vbeta primers together with 13 Jbeta primers. TCRdb's table, derived via immunoSEQ multiplex PCR, lists solely in-frame clones and lacks some. The data contain over 150,000 clones, roughly 81% of them singletons. The TCR originated in a woman younger than 45 in good health and CMV-seropositive. The sequenced material came from PBMCs. This rearrangement joins TRBV4-2 to TRBJ1-2; tentatively, D is TRBD1 (5 bases). In DNA form, the CDR3 reads TGTGCCAGCAGCCAAGGGGGCATTTCGGGCTATGGCTACACCTTC. It specifies CASSQGGISGYGYTF.